This entry lists 17 T cell receptor beta chains sequenced from one sample in a study of T-cell memory formation after mild COVID-19. MiXCR, run by TCRdb on the 5' RACE reads, gives a single entry per CDR3 protein. The repertoire holds under 300,000 distinct CDR3 sequences, with 15% to 20% as singletons. Sequenced: PBMCs or a T cell subset sorted from them (not recorded which). These receptors were obtained from a man in his late teens or twenties who had mild COVID-19 (a few samples of this study predate the infection). Cell type and time point are not known.

There are a few counts of this clonotype. This chain links TRBV7-3 with TRBJ2-3; D tentatively reads TRBD1 or TRBD2 (7 bases each). Germline V gene lookup returns CDR1 SGHTA and CDR2 FQGTGA. V was cut by 2 bases and J by 9 bases, with 9 bases left in between. The CDR3 has 12 residues. The CDR3 DNA follows: TGTGCCAGCAGCTTACAGGGGGGGACGCAGTATTTT. This translates into CASSLQGGTQYF.

This sequence joins TRBV7-8 and TRBJ1-5; a possible D gene is TRBD1 (5 bases). CDR3 length: 13 amino acids. V was cut by 3 bases and J by 6 bases, with 9 bases left in between. The germline V gene has CDR1 SGHVS and CDR2 FQNEAQ. As DNA, the CDR3 is TGTGCCAGCAGCTTCCCGGGGCTTCAGCCCCAGCATTTT. Its translation: CASSFPGLQPQHF.

V gene TRBV6-2 or TRBV6-3 combines with J gene TRBJ1-5; TRBD1 aligns across 9 bases. The CDR3 extends over 13 amino acids. The germline gives CDR1 MNHEY, CDR2 SVGEGT. V dropped 10 bases and J dropped 8; count of bases not matched to a gene: 9. CDR3: CAIRQGGQKPQHF. The CDR3 nucleotides read TGTGCCATCAGACAGGGGGGTCAGAAGCCCCAGCATTTT.

This clonotype was seen ten or more times. The V call is TRBV20-1, the J call TRBJ2-5, with no clear D. Germline-derived CDR1 and CDR2 are DFQATT and SNEGSKA (reference sequence). The germline V and J ends were trimmed by 3 bases and 5 bases, with 10 bases remaining between them. This CDR3 region has 12 residues. DNA of the CDR3: TGCAGTGCTAGTTCCCGTAGGGAGACCCAGTACTTC. It is translated as CSASSRRETQYF.

The chain links TRBV27 to TRBJ1-5; D may be TRBD1 (6 bases). This CDR3 contains 14 residues. Per the germline V gene, CDR1 is MNHEY and CDR2 is SMNVEV (reference sequence). V was shortened by 9 bases and J by 3 bases, with 15 bases between the two germline ends. CDR3 sequence reads: CASKVGDTNQPQHF. The CDR3 region has the DNA TGTGCCAGTAAAGTGGGGGACACCAATCAGCCCCAGCATTTT.

This clonotype showed up just a few times. The chain carries TRBV20-1 and TRBJ2-7, with a possible D match to TRBD2 (7 bases). The germline V and J ends were trimmed by 6 bases and 2 bases, with 14 bases remaining between them. The length of the CDR3 is 13 residues. Germline CDR1 DFQATT, CDR2 SNEGSKA (reference sequence). The CDR3 loop is CSAPLGGPYEQYF. CDR3 in DNA: TGCAGTGCCCCCCTCGGGGGGCCCTACGAGCAGTACTTC.

The chain couples TRBV12-3 or TRBV12-4 to TRBJ1-1; TRBD1 is a possible D gene (6 bases). CDR3 length: 14 residues. Trimming shortened V by 8 bases and J by 7 bases, and 20 bases separated the two germline ends. Written as DNA, the CDR3 is TGTGCCAGCCAGGCGACGGGGGCCCCTTTTGAAGCTTTCTTT. Translation gives CASQATGAPFEAFF.

The genes are TRBV4-1 and TRBJ1-1; no firm D call. The V and J ends lost 0 bases and 0 bases respectively, with 8 bases between them. The germline V gene encodes CDR1 MGHRA and CDR2 YSYEKL. The CDR3 spans 15 residues. The CDR3 coding sequence is TGCGCCAGCAGCCAAGACCCAAACCTGAACACTGAAGCTTTCTTT. This translates into CASSQDPNLNTEAFF.

This clonotype was seen at least ten times. J is TRBJ2-2 and V is TRBV4-3; 8 bases agree with TRBD1. The CDR3 runs 14 residues. Germline CDR1 reads LGHNA; CDR2 reads YSLEER. V shed 4 bases and J 4 bases; nucleotides not matched to a gene: 2. This chain's CDR3 is CASSRGQGTGELFF. For the CDR3, the DNA is TGCGCCAGCAGCCGCGGACAGGGCACCGGGGAGCTGTTTTTT.

A few counts support this clonotype. The chain joins TRBV3-1 to TRBJ2-3; 13 bases match TRBD2. This CDR3 comprises 17 residues. V shed 2 bases, J shed 4 bases, and the junction held 6 bases outside the gene matches. Looked up from germline, CDR1 is LGHDT and CDR2 is YNNKEL (reference sequence). DNA for the CDR3: TGTGCCAGCAGCCAACCTAAGACTAGCGGGGGGCCAGATACGCAGTATTTT. Translating it yields CASSQPKTSGGPDTQYF.

This clonotype was seen only a few times. V and J are TRBV6-5 and TRBJ1-5, with D hard to call. The CDR3 sequence is 15 residues long. V was shortened by 0 bases and J by 0 bases, with 6 bases between the two germline ends. Germline V CDR1 and CDR2: MNHEY, SVGAGI. The CDR3 DNA reads as TGTGCCAGCAGTTACTCTTCCAATAGCAATCAGCCCCAGCATTTT. The encoded protein is CASSYSSNSNQPQHF.

The sample holds a few counts of this clonotype. One end of the junction is discordant with germline, which a read error may explain. V gene TRBV5-1 combines with J gene TRBJ2-3; D unresolved. In germline, CDR1 is SGHRS, CDR2 YFSETQ. The CDR3 covers 13 residues. CDR3 protein: CASTLGSTDTQYF. CDR3 coding DNA: TGCGCCAGCACACTTGGTAGCACCGATACGCAGTATTTT.

The chain combines TRBV7-8 with TRBJ1-1; no clear D gene. Per the germline V gene, CDR1 is SGHVS and CDR2 is FQNEAQ. This CDR3 has 13 amino acids. Trimming took off 5 bases at V and 6 bases at J, with 13 bases between the two ends. CDR3 sequence reads: CASSPRHPPEAFF. For the CDR3, the DNA is TGTGCCAGCAGCCCCAGACATCCTCCTGAAGCTTTCTTT. Full variable domain (rest looked up from reference TRBV7-8 and TRBJ1-1): GAGVSQSPRYKVAKRGQDVALRCDPISGHVSLFWYQQALGQGPEFLTYFQNEAQLDKSGLPSDRFFAERPEGSVSTLKIQRTQQEDSAVYLCASSPRHPPEAFFGQGTRLTVV.

There are many counts of this clonotype. This chain uses TRBV11-2 with TRBJ2-1; D might be TRBD1 (5 bases). Germline lookup yields CDR1 SGHAT and CDR2 FQNNGV. The CDR3 loop spans 17 amino acids. Trimming stripped 5 bases from V and 0 bases from J, with 17 bases between. The CDR3 is CASSPIGRASSYNEQFF. In DNA, the CDR3 is TGTGCCAGCAGCCCCATCGGCAGGGCCAGCTCCTACAATGAGCAGTTCTTC.

This clonotype was counted a few times. The chain recombines TRBV11-2 with TRBJ2-1, with D perhaps given as TRBD1 or TRBD2 (7 bases each). CDR3 length: 16 residues. V was cut by 4 bases and J by 4 bases, with 17 bases left in between. Germline CDR1 and CDR2: SGHAT and FQNNGV. This chain's CDR3 is CASSWEGAGVYNEQFF. The CDR3 nucleotides are TGTGCCAGCAGCTGGGAGGGGGCCGGTGTGTACAATGAGCAGTTCTTC. Full variable domain (rest looked up from reference TRBV11-2 and TRBJ2-1): EAGVAQSPRYKIIEKRQSVAFWCNPISGHATLYWYQQILGQGPKLLIQFQNNGVVDDSQLPKDRFSAERLKGVDSTLKIQPAKLEDSAVYLCASSWEGAGVYNEQFFGPGTRLTVL.

By frequency in the sample, this clonotype is medium-sized. This sequence joins TRBV5-1 and TRBJ2-5; D is unresolved. The germline V gene has CDR1 SGHRS and CDR2 YFSETQ. Trimming removed 0 bases from V and 3 bases from J, with 9 bases in between. This CDR3 region has 14 residues. In DNA, the CDR3 is TGCGCCAGCAGCTTGGGGAATGGAGAAGAGACCCAGTACTTC. Amino acids: CASSLGNGEETQYF.

In this sample, this clonotype turned up a few times. This chain uses TRBV6-2 or TRBV6-3 with TRBJ2-5; perhaps TRBD1 as D (6 bases). From germline, CDR1 is MNHEY and CDR2 SVGEGT. The CDR3 contains 15 residues. The V and J ends lost 4 bases and 7 bases respectively, with 19 bases between them. The DNA of the CDR3 is TGTGCCAGCAGTTTGGACAGCGATTTCTTTCTGACCCAGTACTTC. Translating it yields CASSLDSDFFLTQYF.